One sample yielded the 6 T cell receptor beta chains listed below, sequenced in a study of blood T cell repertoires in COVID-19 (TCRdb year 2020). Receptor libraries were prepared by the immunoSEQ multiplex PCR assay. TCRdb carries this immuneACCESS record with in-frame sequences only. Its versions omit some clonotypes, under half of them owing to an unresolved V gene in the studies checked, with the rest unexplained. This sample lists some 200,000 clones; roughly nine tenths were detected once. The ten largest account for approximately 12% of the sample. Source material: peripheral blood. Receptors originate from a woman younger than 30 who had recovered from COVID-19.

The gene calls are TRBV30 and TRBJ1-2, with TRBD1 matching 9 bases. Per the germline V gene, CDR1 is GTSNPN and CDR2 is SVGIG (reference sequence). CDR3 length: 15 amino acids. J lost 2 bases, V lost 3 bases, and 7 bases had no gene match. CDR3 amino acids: CAWSVTGGGNYGYTF. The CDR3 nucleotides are TGTGCCTGGAGCGTCACAGGGGGCGGAAACTATGGCTACACCTTC.

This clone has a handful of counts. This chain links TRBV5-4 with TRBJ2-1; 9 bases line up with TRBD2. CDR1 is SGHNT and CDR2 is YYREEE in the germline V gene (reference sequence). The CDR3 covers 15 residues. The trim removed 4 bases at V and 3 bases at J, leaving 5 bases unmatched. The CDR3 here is CASSPGLANYNEQFF. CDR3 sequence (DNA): TGTGCCAGCAGCCCCGGACTAGCGAACTACAATGAGCAGTTCTTC.

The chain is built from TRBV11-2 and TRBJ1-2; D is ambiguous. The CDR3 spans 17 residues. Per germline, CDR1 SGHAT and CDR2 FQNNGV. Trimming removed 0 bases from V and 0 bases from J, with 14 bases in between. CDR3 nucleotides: TGTGCCAGCAGCTTAGATGGGCAGTCATCTTCTAACTATGGCTACACCTTC. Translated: CASSLDGQSSSNYGYTF.

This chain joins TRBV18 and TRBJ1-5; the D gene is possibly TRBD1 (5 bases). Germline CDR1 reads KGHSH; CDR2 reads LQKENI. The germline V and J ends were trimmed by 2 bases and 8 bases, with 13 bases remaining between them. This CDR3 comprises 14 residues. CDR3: CASSPSFSGEPQHF. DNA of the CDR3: TGTGCCAGCTCACCATCATTCTCGGGGGAGCCCCAGCATTTT.

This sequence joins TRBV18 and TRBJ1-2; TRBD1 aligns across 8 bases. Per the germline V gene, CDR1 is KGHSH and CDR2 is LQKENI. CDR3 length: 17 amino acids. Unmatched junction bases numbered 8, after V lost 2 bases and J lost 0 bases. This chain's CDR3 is CASSPVVGQGTNYGYTF. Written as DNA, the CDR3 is TGTGCCAGCTCACCAGTGGTTGGACAGGGAACTAACTATGGCTACACCTTC.

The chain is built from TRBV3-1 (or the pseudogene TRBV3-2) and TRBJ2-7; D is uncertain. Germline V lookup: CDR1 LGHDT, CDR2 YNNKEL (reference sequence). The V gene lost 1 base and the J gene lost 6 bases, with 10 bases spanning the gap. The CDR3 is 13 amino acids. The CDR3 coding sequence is TGTGCCAGCAGCCAAGTGCGCGGAGTCGAGCAGTACTTC. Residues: CASSQVRGVEQYF.